A single sample is the source of the 27 T cell receptor beta chains below, sequenced in a study of identical twins. From the 5' RACE reads, TCRdb called clonotypes with MiXCR, one entry per CDR3 protein. The data show 1.5 million to 2 million distinct CDR3 sequences, roughly 35% seen once. Material: cord blood. The origin of the receptors is a newborn girl in good health.

This clonotype was picked up many times. The chain recombines TRBV6-5 with TRBJ2-1; 9 bases fit TRBD2. The CDR3 runs 14 residues. Looked up from germline, CDR1 is MNHEY and CDR2 is SVGAGI. With V trimmed by 2 bases and J by 7 bases, 3 bases remained unmatched. CDR3 DNA: TGTGCCAGCAGTTACGGCGGGAGGGGGAATGAGCAGTTCTTC. It specifies CASSYGGRGNEQFF.

This clonotype has a handful of counts. The chain combines TRBV6-2 or TRBV6-3 with TRBJ2-5; maybe TRBD2 (7 bases). There are 17 residues in the CDR3. In germline, CDR1 is MNHEY, CDR2 SVGEGT. V was pared by 0 bases and J by 3 bases, with 17 bases between. This CDR3 is CASSYSRAGAIKETQYF. The CDR3 DNA sequence: TGTGCCAGCAGTTACTCGAGGGCGGGGGCCATTAAAGAGACCCAGTACTTC.

This clonotype showed up many times. The V and J genes are TRBV14 and TRBJ2-4, with D uncertain. V shed 1 base and J shed 7 bases, with 8 bases lying between them. Looked up from germline, CDR1 is SGHDN and CDR2 is FVKESK. This CDR3 is 13 amino acids long. CDR3 coding DNA: TGTGCCAGCAGCCAAGGGCCAGAGAACATTCAGTACTTC. This gives the protein CASSQGPENIQYF.

The chain has TRBV20-1 and TRBJ1-5; D uncertain. The CDR3 length is 12 residues. The V end lost 2 bases, the J end lost 4 bases, and 6 bases lay between the germline ends. Germline CDR1 DFQATT, CDR2 SNEGSKA (reference sequence). The CDR3 nucleotides are TGCAGTGCTAGATTCCATAATCAGCCCCAGCATTTT. Residues: CSARFHNQPQHF.

V usage is TRBV6-2 or TRBV6-3 and J usage is TRBJ1-4; D is perhaps TRBD1 (5 bases). The V and J ends lost 2 bases and 8 bases respectively, with 9 bases between them. The CDR3 covers 13 residues. CDR1 MNHEY and CDR2 SVGEGT come from the germline V gene. The CDR3 protein is CASSYVKGEKLFF. In DNA, the CDR3 is TGTGCCAGCAGTTACGTGAAGGGGGAAAAACTGTTTTTT.

This CDR3 is CASTERGSADTQYF. As DNA, the CDR3 is TGCGCCAGCACGGAGCGGGGGAGTGCAGATACGCAGTATTTT. This chain connects TRBV5-1 to TRBJ2-3; 8 nucleotides line up with TRBD2. Trimming removed 6 bases from V and 4 bases from J; junction bases left unmatched: 7. The CDR3 runs 14 residues. Germline V gene sequence: CDR1 SGHRS, CDR2 YFSETQ.

This clonotype was counted a few times. This chain uses TRBV7-9 with TRBJ2-3; no reliable D call. The germline gives CDR1 SEHNR, CDR2 FQNEAQ (reference sequence). CDR3 size: 15 residues. V lost 2 bases and J lost 1, with 10 bases in between. The DNA for the CDR3 is TGTGCCAGCAGCTTATGGCCCCCGGGCACAGATACGCAGTATTTT. This codes for CASSLWPPGTDTQYF.

This clonotype was detected a few times. V is TRBV14 and J is TRBJ2-3, with 7 bases identical to TRBD2. The V segment lost 3 bases and the J segment 4 bases; nucleotides outside the gene matches: 13. Germline V gene lookup returns CDR1 SGHDN and CDR2 FVKESK. This CDR3 has 17 residues. The CDR3, as DNA: TGTGCCAGCAGCCAGTGGAGCGTGGCGGGAGTTTCAGATACGCAGTATTTT. Translated, it gives CASSQWSVAGVSDTQYF.

V usage is TRBV7-2 and J usage is TRBJ2-3; D is perhaps TRBD2 (7 bases). V lost 5 bases, J lost 0 bases, and 18 bases lay in between. This CDR3 spans 17 amino acids. Germline CDR1 is SGHTA and CDR2 is FQGNSA. CDR3 coding DNA: TGTGCCAGCAGCGCACAGGGAGGGGTCACTAGCACAGATACGCAGTATTTT. Translating gives CASSAQGGVTSTDTQYF.

V usage is TRBV12-3 or TRBV12-4 and J usage is TRBJ1-6; the match to TRBD1 covers 10 bases. The CDR3 sequence is 17 residues long. Trimming removed 6 bases from V and 5 bases from J; junction bases left unmatched: 10. In DNA form, the CDR3 reads TGTGCCAGCAGATTCGGGGACAGGGGACTGAATAATTCACCCCTCCACTTT. Translated: CASRFGDRGLNNSPLHF.

The rearrangement uses TRBV11-2 and TRBJ1-2; 8 bases align to TRBD1. From germline, CDR1 is SGHAT and CDR2 FQNNGV. V gave up 0 bases and J gave up 7 bases; unmatched junction bases: 7. This CDR3 spans 15 amino acids. CDR3 bases: TGTGCCAGCAGCTTAGACCCAAGGCAGGGGGCTGGCTACACCTTC. Translating gives CASSLDPRQGAGYTF. Together with reference TRBV11-2 and TRBJ1-2, the CDR3 gives the full variable domain: EAGVAQSPRYKIIEKRQSVAFWCNPISGHATLYWYQQILGQGPKLLIQFQNNGVVDDSQLPKDRFSAERLKGVDSTLKIQPAKLEDSAVYLCASSLDPRQGAGYTFGSGTRLTVV.

This clonotype has just a few counts. This chain joins TRBV4-2 and TRBJ1-1; tentatively, D is TRBD1 (5 bases). Germline V lookup: CDR1 LGHNA, CDR2 YNFKEQ. V gave up 4 bases and J gave up 0 bases, with 18 bases separating them. The CDR3 consists of 17 residues. The CDR3 DNA follows: TGTGCCAGCAGCCCCCATGGGGGGTCCGGGATGAACACTGAAGCTTTCTTT. Its protein product is CASSPHGGSGMNTEAFF.

V and J are TRBV20-1 and TRBJ1-2; maybe TRBD1 (6 bases). The CDR3 is 11 amino acids. V lost 1 base and J 8 bases, leaving 8 bases between the germline ends. Per the germline V gene, CDR1 is DFQATT and CDR2 is SNEGSKA (reference sequence). In DNA, the CDR3 is TGCAGTGCTAGAGCTGGACAGGGCTACACCTTC. It codes for CSARAGQGYTF.

This clonotype was seen a handful of times. The J gene is TRBJ2-1, the V gene TRBV5-1; 13 bases align to TRBD2. V trimming: 5 bases; J trimming: 9 bases; junction bases outside the gene matches: 8. The CDR3 spans 15 residues. Germline V gives CDR1 SGHRS, CDR2 YFSETQ. CDR3 nucleotides: TGCGCCAGCAGGAGACTAGCGGGGGGCGGTGGTGAGCAGTTCTTC. Translating gives CASRRLAGGGGEQFF. Filled out from reference TRBV5-1 and TRBJ2-1, the complete variable domain reads KAGVTQTPRYLIKTRGQQVTLSCSPISGHRSVSWYQQTPGQGLQFLFEYFSETQRNKGNFPGRFSGRQFSNSRSEMNVSTLELGDSALYLCASRRLAGGGGEQFFGPGTRLTVL.

This clonotype was found once. The genes are TRBV6-6 and TRBJ2-7; TRBD1 might be the D (5 bases). Trimming took off 5 bases at V and 0 bases at J, with 14 bases between the two ends. From germline, CDR1 is MNHNY and CDR2 SVGAGI (reference sequence). This CDR3 spans 15 amino acids. CDR3 sequence: CASSAHRTRSYEQYF. CDR3 nucleotides: TGTGCCAGCAGTGCTCATCGGACACGCTCCTACGAGCAGTACTTC.

In DNA form, the CDR3 reads TGTGCCAGCAGCTTGCAGCCGCACCCCGCGTCGCAGTATTTT. Translating gives CASSLQPHPASQYF. V and J are TRBV7-2 and TRBJ2-3; no firm D call. V lost 3 bases and J lost 10, with 17 bases in between. The CDR3 is made up of 14 amino acids. Germline CDR1 is SGHTA and CDR2 is FQGNSA. Full variable domain (missing parts from reference TRBV7-2 and TRBJ2-3): GAGVSQSPSNKVTEKGKDVELRCDPISGHTALYWYRQSLGQGLEFLIYFQGNSAPDKSGLPSDRFSAERTGGSVSTLTIQRTQQEDSAVYLCASSLQPHPASQYFGPGTRLTVL.

This clonotype showed up many times. The CDR3 spells CSVASPTNYGYTF. The DNA of the CDR3 is TGCAGCGTTGCGAGTCCTACTAACTATGGCTACACCTTC. The V and J genes are TRBV29-1 and TRBJ1-2; unclear D gene. The CDR3 runs to 13 residues. Trimming pared 4 bases from V and 0 bases from J, leaving 9 bases between. The germline V gene has CDR1 SQVTM and CDR2 ANQGSEA.

This clonotype was detected only a few times. The rearrangement uses TRBV28 and TRBJ2-1, with D hard to call. Germline V gives CDR1 MDHEN, CDR2 SYDVKM. Trimming stripped 6 bases from V and 6 bases from J, with 9 bases between. CDR3 length: 12 residues. For the CDR3, the DNA is TGTGCCAGCAGAAGCACATTCAATGAGCAGTTCTTC. Translating it yields CASRSTFNEQFF.

The rearrangement joins TRBV10-1 to TRBJ2-5; 9 nucleotides line up with TRBD1. This CDR3 is 13 amino acids long. Germline CDR1 and CDR2: WNHNN and SYGVQD (reference sequence). V dropped 6 bases and J dropped 6; count of bases not matched to a gene: 5. The CDR3 here is CASRGDREKTQYF. For the CDR3, the DNA is TGCGCCAGCAGGGGGGACAGGGAAAAGACCCAGTACTTC.

The chain couples TRBV12-3 or TRBV12-4 to TRBJ1-3, with D possibly TRBD1 on 5 matching bases. V lost 1 base to trimming and J lost 0 bases, with 22 bases between them. This CDR3 spans 20 amino acids. The CDR3 DNA sequence: TGTGCCAGCAGTTTAGACCCCTCCGGGACCGACCTACTCTCTGGAAACACCATATATTTT. Its protein product is CASSLDPSGTDLLSGNTIYF.

The V gene is TRBV20-1, the J gene TRBJ1-2; no definite D call. Germline V gene sequence: CDR1 DFQATT, CDR2 SNEGSKA (reference sequence). The CDR3 is made up of 14 amino acids. Between the trimmed V and J ends, which lost 1 base and 3 bases, there was a span of 12 bases. CDR3 nucleotides: TGCAGTGCTAGAGCTCGCGATACGGACTATGGCTACACCTTC. The encoded protein is CSARARDTDYGYTF.

The V and J genes are TRBV6-5 and TRBJ2-7; 12 bases map to TRBD2. The CDR3 runs to 15 residues. The junction had 4 bases not matched to a gene; V was cut back by 4 bases and J by 3 bases. Germline V gene lookup returns CDR1 MNHEY and CDR2 SVGAGI. The CDR3 bases are TGTGCCAGCAGTTCGAGGACTAGCGGGGACTACGAGCAGTACTTC. Amino acid sequence: CASSSRTSGDYEQYF.

This clonotype was counted between two and nine times. This rearrangement joins TRBV6-2 or TRBV6-3 to TRBJ2-3; 9 bases line up with TRBD2. CDR3 length equals 16 residues. The V gene's germline CDR1 is MNHEY and CDR2 SVGEGT. V dropped 3 bases and J dropped 1; count of bases not matched to a gene: 5. In DNA form, the CDR3 reads TGTGCCAGCAGTTATTGGCCTAGCGGGGGCACAGATACGCAGTATTTT. Amino acids: CASSYWPSGGTDTQYF.

Points on this clonotype: A much larger clonotype is one base distant, so this may be a read error. V usage is TRBV10-3 and J usage is TRBJ1-2; D not resolved. Germline values: CDR1 ENHRY, CDR2 SYGVKD. The CDR3 covers 12 residues. In DNA, the CDR3 is TGTGCCATCAGTGATTTAAACTATGGCTGCACCTTC. Residues: CAISDLNYGCTF.

The chain recombines TRBV18 with TRBJ1-5; 9 nucleotides align to TRBD1. The CDR3 is made up of 15 amino acids. The V gene end was trimmed by 3 bases and the J gene end by 3 bases; junction bases not matched to a gene: 3. CDR1 is KGHSH, CDR2 LQKENI, per germline. DNA of the CDR3: TGTGCCAGCTCACCGGGGACAGGGACCAATCAGCCCCAGCATTTT. Encoded protein: CASSPGTGTNQPQHF.

This clonotype was observed a handful of times. CDR3 loop: CSARSRGPNQPQHF. CDR3 DNA sequence: TGCAGTGCTAGGTCCAGGGGTCCTAATCAGCCCCAGCATTTT. The chain carries TRBV20-1 and TRBJ1-5; possible D gene TRBD1, 6 bases. The germline gives CDR1 DFQATT, CDR2 SNEGSKA (reference sequence). This CDR3 comprises 14 residues. V lost 3 bases and J lost 4, with 13 bases in between.

V is TRBV3-1 and J is TRBJ2-7; TRBD1 aligns across 7 bases. Losses at the gene ends were 5 bases for V and 7 bases for J; bases not matched to a gene: 14. The CDR3 covers 15 residues. Germline V gives CDR1 LGHDT, CDR2 YNNKEL (reference sequence). The chain's CDR3 is CASSFRDSSYNEQYF. For the CDR3, the DNA is TGTGCCAGCAGCTTCCGGGACAGCTCCTACAATGAGCAGTACTTC.